The 23 T cell receptor beta chains in this list originate from one sample, sequenced in a study of T-cell reconstitution after alpha-beta-depleted transplantation in children. Library preparation (for TCRbeta) was performed with unique molecular identifiers. TCRdb reprocessed the PCR reads with MiXCR, giving one entry per CDR3 protein. This sample yields about 830,000 distinct CDR3 sequences, of which approximately 15% are seen a single time; around 5% belongs to the top ten. This sample comprised PBMCs, mostly from graft donor cells, obtained 360 days after TCRalphabeta/CD19-depleted stem cell transplant. These receptors originate from a male patient aged 10 to 17 who had a stem cell transplant for acute lymphoblastic leukemia, so the T cells may come from the graft donor.

This clonotype showed up just a few times. This rearrangement joins TRBV5-1 to TRBJ2-1; TRBD2 matches at 8 bases. Germline V gives CDR1 SGHRS, CDR2 YFSETQ. V shed 0 bases, J shed 3 bases, and the junction held 5 bases outside the gene matches. The CDR3 totals 16 residues. CDR3 residues: CASSLGGSGIYNEQFF. CDR3 in DNA: TGCGCCAGCAGCTTGGGGGGTAGCGGGATCTACAATGAGCAGTTCTTC.

This clonotype was detected a few times. The genes are TRBV20-1 and TRBJ2-1; D perhaps matches TRBD2 (7 bases). V gave up 0 bases and J gave up 0 bases, with 24 bases separating them. Germline CDR1 is DFQATT and CDR2 is SNEGSKA (reference sequence). The CDR3 spans 20 residues. CDR3 sequence: CSARDLPGQGRGASYNEQFF. The CDR3 DNA reads TGCAGTGCTAGAGACCTCCCGGGGCAGGGGAGGGGGGCCTCCTACAATGAGCAGTTCTTC.

This clonotype has a handful of counts. This chain connects TRBV4-1 to TRBJ2-5; D is undetermined. V shed 0 bases and J shed 4 bases, with 21 bases lying between them. CDR1 is MGHRA, CDR2 YSYEKL, per germline. This CDR3 is 18 amino acids long. The CDR3 region is CASSQEPWAGGVRETQYF. CDR3 DNA: TGCGCCAGCAGCCAAGAACCGTGGGCAGGTGGCGTGAGAGAGACCCAGTACTTC.

A word on this clonotype: One junction end does not reproduce the germline sequence, and a read error may be involved. The V gene is TRBV6-5, the J gene TRBJ2-7; either TRBD1 or TRBD2 may fit D (5 bases each). The CDR3 runs 15 residues. CDR1 and CDR2 from the germline V gene are MNHEY and SVGAGI. The CDR3 sequence: CASSLGDRTFWEQNF. The CDR3 DNA sequence: TGTGCCAGCAGTTTAGGGGACCGAACTTTTTGGGAGCAGAACTTC.

This clonotype showed up just a few times. The chain has TRBV6-1 and TRBJ1-3; tentatively, D is TRBD1 (5 bases). Germline V gives CDR1 MNHNS, CDR2 SASEGT. The CDR3 spans 15 residues. The V gene lost 6 bases and the J gene lost 6 bases, with 18 bases spanning the gap. CDR3 coding DNA: TGTGCCAGCAGGGTGAAGGGGCTGAGTTCAAACACCATATATTTT. This sequence encodes CASRVKGLSSNTIYF.

This sequence joins TRBV4-1 and TRBJ2-2; no reliable D call. Looked up from germline, CDR1 is MGHRA and CDR2 is YSYEKL. V gave up 1 base and J gave up 5 bases, with 14 bases separating them. CDR3 length: 16 amino acids. CDR3 nucleotide sequence: TGCGCCAGCAGCCAAGGACTCCTCACAGTGACCGGGGAGCTGTTTTTT. This translates into CASSQGLLTVTGELFF.

This clonotype was detected only once. V and J are TRBV4-1 and TRBJ1-4, with D possibly matching TRBD1 (6 bases). The CDR3 runs to 22 residues. Between the trimmed V and J ends, which lost 2 bases and 7 bases, there was a span of 35 bases. Germline CDR1 reads MGHRA; CDR2 reads YSYEKL. CDR3 DNA sequence: TGCGCCAGCAGCCAATTCCAGGGGCCCCGGCTGGCACGGCGCGGATTCTCTGAAAAACTGTTTTTT. This gives the protein CASSQFQGPRLARRGFSEKLFF.

V is TRBV24-1 and J is TRBJ2-2; D not resolved. Trimming pared 7 bases from V and 0 bases from J, leaving 14 bases between. The CDR3 has 16 residues. CDR1 is KGHDR, CDR2 SFDVKD, per germline. CDR3 in DNA: TGTGCCACCAGGGCCGGTGTGACCCCGAACACCGGGGAGCTGTTTTTT. This encodes CATRAGVTPNTGELFF.

This clonotype was detected a few times. The chain is built from TRBV13 and TRBJ2-6; D may be TRBD1 (5 bases). The V gene's germline CDR1 is PRHDT and CDR2 FYEKMQ (reference sequence). CDR3 length: 17 residues. The germline V and J ends were trimmed by 7 bases and 0 bases, with 16 bases remaining between them. The CDR3 here is CASTSTRRDSGANVLTF. The DNA for the CDR3 is TGTGCCAGCACTTCTACCCGCAGGGACTCTGGGGCCAACGTCCTGACTTTC.

This chain links TRBV4-2 with TRBJ2-7; TRBD2 might be the D (5 bases). There are 16 residues in the CDR3. The V and J ends lost 0 bases and 3 bases respectively, with 15 bases between them. The germline CDR1 and CDR2 sequences are LGHNA and YNFKEQ. CDR3 nucleotides: TGTGCCAGCAGCCAAGAGCCGGGCGGGCGTATCTACGAGCAGTACTTC. Protein: CASSQEPGGRIYEQYF.

This clonotype appeared a single time. The CDR3, as DNA: TGTGCCAGCAGGAGGGGGCCTTCTGGAAACACCATATATTTT. It is translated as CASRRGPSGNTIYF. The chain uses TRBV6-1 and TRBJ1-3, with TRBD1 identical over 7 bases. Per germline, CDR1 MNHNS and CDR2 SASEGT. The CDR3 has 14 amino acids. Trimming took 6 bases from V and 1 from J; bases not matched to a gene: 3.

The chain couples TRBV11-2 to TRBJ1-1, with D hard to call. CDR1 is SGHAT, CDR2 FQNNGV, per germline. Trimming removed 4 bases from V and 8 bases from J, with 11 bases in between. CDR3 size: 12 residues. DNA for the CDR3: TGTGCCAGCAGCTCCACGCCCCTCGAAGCTTTCTTT. Protein sequence: CASSSTPLEAFF.

This clonotype was seen more than once but under ten times. V and J are TRBV7-8 and TRBJ2-7; 9 bases line up with TRBD1. The CDR3 is 15 residues long. Germline CDR1 reads SGHVS; CDR2 reads FQNEAQ. V was pared by 4 bases and J by 2 bases, with 6 bases of the junction left unmatched. As DNA, the CDR3 is TGTGCCAGCAGCTCCGGGGGACAGGGCGCCTACGAGCAGTACTTC. Its protein is CASSSGGQGAYEQYF.

The genes are TRBV20-1 and TRBJ1-4; the D gene is possibly TRBD1 (5 bases). V was pared by 4 bases and J by 8 bases, with 14 bases between. CDR1 is DFQATT, CDR2 SNEGSKA, per germline (reference sequence). CDR3 length equals 13 residues. CDR3 sequence: CSAIGGSWEKLFF. CDR3 DNA sequence: TGCAGTGCTATTGGGGGTAGTTGGGAAAAACTGTTTTTT.

The gene calls are TRBV12-3 or TRBV12-4 and TRBJ1-5; no reliable D call. V lost 6 bases and J lost 3, with 12 bases in between. This CDR3 contains 14 residues. The CDR3 coding sequence is TGTGCCAGCAGATCAAGACGGCTCAATCAGCCCCAGCATTTT. It is translated as CASRSRRLNQPQHF.

This clonotype was detected only a few times. The rearrangement uses TRBV12-3 or TRBV12-4 and TRBJ1-4; D is uncertain. The V end was cut by 9 bases, the J end by 4 bases, with 18 bases between. There are 15 residues in the CDR3. This CDR3 reads CASSFSALINEKLFF. CDR3 bases: TGTGCCAGTTCGTTTAGTGCGCTAATTAATGAAAAACTGTTTTTT.

This clonotype occurred a few times. The chain links TRBV5-1 to TRBJ2-7; no definite D call. Trimming left V 4 bases short and J 1 base short, with 15 bases between. CDR3 length: 15 residues. CDR1 and CDR2 from the germline V gene are SGHRS and YFSETQ. In DNA form, the CDR3 reads TGCGCCAGCAGCGGAGTCCCCGCCCCATCCTACGAGCAGTACTTC. Amino acids: CASSGVPAPSYEQYF.

V is TRBV7-2 and J is TRBJ2-1; 9 bases agree with TRBD2. J lost 10 bases, V lost 3 bases, and 13 bases had no gene match. Per germline, CDR1 SGHTA and CDR2 FQGNSA. There are 16 residues in the CDR3. DNA of the CDR3: TGTGCCAGCAGCTTGGCAGGGACTAGCCAGAGGGGGGAGCAGTTCTTC. Its translation: CASSLAGTSQRGEQFF.

The CDR3 bases are TGTGCCAGCAGCCAAGGACTAGCGAGCTCCTACAATGAGCAGTTCTTC. Its protein is CASSQGLASSYNEQFF. The chain joins TRBV3-1 to TRBJ2-1; 8 nucleotides agree with TRBD2. Germline CDR1 LGHDT, CDR2 YNNKEL (reference sequence). The CDR3 loop spans 16 amino acids. Trimming removed 1 base from V and 0 bases from J; junction bases left unmatched: 2.

Ten or more counts support this clonotype. The chain couples TRBV6-1 to TRBJ2-6; 7 bases match TRBD1. Germline V lookup: CDR1 MNHNS, CDR2 SASEGT. The J segment lost 1 base and the V segment lost 6 bases, leaving 3 bases of the junction unmatched. CDR3 size: 15 residues. The CDR3 DNA follows: TGTGCCAGCAGAAACAGGGGATCTGGGGCCAACGTCCTGACTTTC. Translation gives CASRNRGSGANVLTF.

This chain uses TRBV9 with TRBJ2-3; a possible D gene is TRBD1 (6 bases). V shed 0 bases and J shed 3 bases, with 20 bases lying between them. The germline V gene encodes CDR1 SGDLS and CDR2 YYNGEE. The CDR3 runs 18 residues. CDR3 bases: TGTGCCAGCAGCGTAGCCAGGACAGCTTATTTGAAGACAGATACGCAGTATTTT. Its translation: CASSVARTAYLKTDTQYF. Full variable domain (outside the CDR3, taken from reference TRBV9 and TRBJ2-3): DSGVTQTPKHLITATGQRVTLRCSPRSGDLSVYWYQQSLDQGLQFLIQYYNGEERAKGNILERFSAQQFPDLHSELNLSSLELGDSALYFCASSVARTAYLKTDTQYFGPGTRLTVL.

This clonotype was counted a few times. The V gene is TRBV9, the J gene TRBJ2-3; a weak D match, TRBD2 (6 bases). The CDR3 totals 15 residues. Trimming cost V 3 bases and J 0 bases, with 11 bases left between them. Looked up from germline, CDR1 is SGDLS and CDR2 is YYNGEE. Here the CDR3 reads CASSATSDSTDTQYF. CDR3 bases: TGTGCCAGCAGCGCGACTAGTGACAGCACAGATACGCAGTATTTT.

At least ten counts were recorded for this clonotype. The V call is TRBV5-1, the J call TRBJ2-7, with D unclear. V was trimmed by 0 bases and J by 6 bases, leaving 10 bases between them. The CDR3 is made up of 13 amino acids. Per germline, CDR1 SGHRS and CDR2 YFSETQ. The CDR3 loop is CASSLGVGSEQYF. The CDR3 DNA is TGCGCCAGCAGCTTGGGGGTGGGTTCCGAGCAGTACTTC.